Presented here are 22 T cell receptor beta chains from one specimen sequenced in a study of blood T cells in healthy people across ages. The second PCR ran about 6 to 11 cycles with a sample-barcoded 5' primer and J-beta primers. Each CDR3 protein gets one entry after TCRdb re-called the 5' RACE reads with MiXCR. The table lists roughly 800,000 distinct CDR3 sequences, about 62% of them singletons. The sample comprised blood. These receptors all stem from a young man in good health.

The V and J genes are TRBV20-1 and TRBJ2-1, with a tentative D call TRBD1 (6 bases). Per the germline V gene, CDR1 is DFQATT and CDR2 is SNEGSKA (reference sequence). The V gene lost 5 bases and the J gene lost 11 bases, with 13 bases spanning the gap. This CDR3 is built from 11 residues. In DNA, the CDR3 is TGCAGTGCTCGGGACAACTCGCAGCAGTTCTTC. This encodes CSARDNSQQFF.

The V gene is TRBV7-2, the J gene TRBJ2-3, with 7 bases that match TRBD2. This CDR3 has 15 amino acids. CDR1 and CDR2 (germline): SGHTA, FQGNSA. J gave up 3 bases and V 4 bases, and 7 bases lay outside the gene matches. CDR3: CASSWTGEGTDTQYF. CDR3 DNA: TGTGCCAGCAGCTGGACGGGGGAGGGGACAGATACGCAGTATTTT. Combining the CDR3 with reference TRBV7-2 and TRBJ2-3 gives the whole variable domain GAGVSQSPSNKVTEKGKDVELRCDPISGHTALYWYRQSLGQGLEFLIYFQGNSAPDKSGLPSDRFSAERTGGSVSTLTIQRTQQEDSAVYLCASSWTGEGTDTQYFGPGTRLTVL.

This clonotype was recorded at least ten times. The chain joins TRBV5-1 to TRBJ2-2, with 11 bases lining up with TRBD2. J was trimmed by 3 bases and V by 4 bases; bases with no gene match: 2. From germline, CDR1 is SGHRS and CDR2 YFSETQ. This CDR3 has 15 residues. CDR3 residues: CASSQGLADTGELFF. The CDR3 nucleotides are TGCGCCAGCAGCCAGGGACTAGCGGACACCGGGGAGCTGTTTTTT.

V usage is TRBV6-1 and J usage is TRBJ2-1; no reliable D call. The CDR3 extends over 16 amino acids. Germline V gene sequence: CDR1 MNHNS, CDR2 SASEGT. V was cut by 6 bases and J by 0 bases, with 15 bases left in between. In DNA, the CDR3 is TGTGCCAGCAGCGTTGGGCTACTTAACTCCTACAATGAGCAGTTCTTC. Translation gives CASSVGLLNSYNEQFF.

This clonotype was seen more than once but under ten times. The chain's CDR3 is CASSGDLTTSKDTQYF. CDR3 nucleotides: TGTGCCAGCAGTGGGGACTTGACTACTTCCAAGGATACGCAGTATTTT. The rearrangement uses TRBV25-1 and TRBJ2-3, with D perhaps TRBD2 (6 bases). The CDR3 runs to 16 residues. The germline V gene has CDR1 MGHDK and CDR2 SYGVNS. V dropped 4 bases and J dropped 6 bases, with 20 bases sitting between them. Full variable domain (outside the CDR3, taken from reference TRBV25-1 and TRBJ2-3): EADIYQTPRYLVIGTGKKITLECSQTMGHDKMYWYQQDPGMELHLIHYSYGVNSTEKGDLSSESTVSRIRTEHFPLTLESARPSHTSQYLCASSGDLTTSKDTQYFGPGTRLTVL.

The rearrangement joins TRBV7-9 to TRBJ2-3; 7 bases line up with TRBD2. CDR1 and CDR2 from the germline V gene are SEHNR and FQNEAQ (reference sequence). The V and J ends lost 7 bases and 1 base, in that order; junction bases with no gene match: 5. CDR3 size: 14 residues. The CDR3 loop is CASTHGGGTDTQYF. The CDR3, as DNA: TGTGCCAGCACCCATGGGGGGGGCACAGATACGCAGTATTTT.

As regards this clonotype: A read error may produce the germline difference seen at one junction end. The genes are TRBV4-1 and TRBJ2-3; TRBD1 is a possible D gene (6 bases). The germline CDR1 and CDR2 sequences are MGHRA and YSYEKL. The CDR3 spans 12 residues. The CDR3 region has the DNA TGCGTCAGCAGCCAAGAACAGGGTGCGCAGTATTTT. Amino acids: CVSSQEQGAQYF.

The V gene is TRBV27, the J gene TRBJ2-3, with 9 bases aligning to TRBD1. Germline CDR1 and CDR2: MNHEY and SMNVEV (reference sequence). V shed 6 bases, J shed 6 bases, and the junction held 13 bases outside the gene matches. The CDR3 covers 16 residues. The CDR3 nucleotides are TGTGCCAGCAGAACCGAGGGGAGGACAGGGGCCGATACGCAGTATTTT. This encodes CASRTEGRTGADTQYF.

The chain joins TRBV28 to TRBJ2-5; 7 bases align to TRBD2. The CDR3 covers 16 residues. V lost 7 bases and J lost 5; bases outside the gene matches: 16. CDR1 is MDHEN, CDR2 SYDVKM, per germline. CDR3 bases: TGTGCCAGCACCACTCTCCGGGGCGGGAGTCTGGAGACCCAGTACTTC. Its translation: CASTTLRGGSLETQYF.

This clonotype was counted only a few times. CDR3 nucleotides: TGCGCCAGCAGCCGATCGACTAGCGGGAGCTACGAGCAGTACTTC. Residues: CASSRSTSGSYEQYF. The chain combines TRBV4-3 with TRBJ2-7; 12 nucleotides line up with TRBD2. The CDR3 is 15 residues long. V gave up 4 bases and J gave up 3 bases; unmatched junction bases: 4. Germline V gene sequence: CDR1 LGHNA, CDR2 YSLEER.

CDR3 nucleotides: TGTGCCAGCAGCCAGGACTTACTCTCAGAGACCCAGTACTTC. Translation: CASSQDLLSETQYF. The chain recombines TRBV11-2 with TRBJ2-7, with a tentative D call TRBD2 (5 bases). The better agreement between TRBJ2-5 and the DNA end casts doubt on the J call. The CDR3 spans 14 residues. Germline V gene lookup returns CDR1 SGHAT and CDR2 FQNNGV.

As for this clonotype: One junction end does not reproduce the germline sequence, and a read error may be involved. The chain has TRBV6-6 and TRBJ2-7, with D maybe TRBD2 (6 bases). CDR3 size: 12 residues. Germline values: CDR1 MNHNY, CDR2 SVGAGI (reference sequence). The CDR3, as DNA: TGTGCCTGCAGACTAGGTCTAAACGAGCAGTACTTC. Translation gives CACRLGLNEQYF.

The chain employs TRBV7-8 and TRBJ2-7; perhaps TRBD1 as D (6 bases). The CDR3 runs to 16 residues. Germline V gene lookup returns CDR1 SGHVS and CDR2 FQNEAQ. V was shortened by 5 bases and J by 6 bases, with 23 bases between the two germline ends. CDR3: CASSTLRPDRLLEQYF. The CDR3 region has the DNA TGTGCCAGCAGCACCCTTAGGCCGGACAGACTACTCGAGCAGTACTTC.

The CDR3 DNA sequence: TGTGCCAGCAGTTTATCGAACAGGGGAGGTCGAGGTGGCTACACCTTC. Amino acids: CASSLSNRGGRGGYTF. The rearrangement links TRBV27 to TRBJ1-2; 7 bases agree with TRBD1. V was clipped by 0 bases and J by 7 bases; unmatched bases: 11. The CDR3 sequence is 16 residues long. Germline values: CDR1 MNHEY, CDR2 SMNVEV (reference sequence).

This clonotype was observed a single time. The J gene is TRBJ2-1, the V gene TRBV29-1; D may be TRBD1 (6 bases). The germline V gene encodes CDR1 SQVTM and CDR2 ANQGSEA. The CDR3 totals 14 residues. V was clipped by 8 bases and J by 1 base, with 15 bases between them. The CDR3 sequence is CSSIGQGSYNEQFF. In DNA, the CDR3 is TGCAGCTCCATAGGGCAGGGGTCCTACAATGAGCAGTTCTTC.

V and J are TRBV12-3 or TRBV12-4 and TRBJ1-2, with 12 bases fitting TRBD1. Trimming at V came to 6 bases and at J to 3 bases, leaving 11 bases not matched to a gene. This CDR3 spans 17 amino acids. CDR3 bases: TGTGCCAGCAGGAAACTGACGGGACAGGGGGCTCACTATGGCTACACCTTC. Amino acids: CASRKLTGQGAHYGYTF.

J is TRBJ1-2 and V is TRBV10-3; a possible D gene is TRBD1 (6 bases). This CDR3 contains 16 residues. Germline-derived CDR1 and CDR2 are ENHRY and SYGVKD. V was clipped by 10 bases and J by 1 base, with 22 bases between them. DNA of the CDR3: TGTGCCACCCTGCGGGAGGACAGCCCCCTTAACTATGGCTACACCTTC. Residues: CATLREDSPLNYGYTF.

This clonotype was found a few times. This chain links TRBV7-9 with TRBJ2-3, with unresolved D. From germline, CDR1 is SEHNR and CDR2 FQNEAQ (reference sequence). V lost 1 base and J 5 bases, leaving 4 bases between the germline ends. This CDR3 has 12 residues. Written as DNA, the CDR3 is TGTGCCAGCAGCTTAGACAGAGATACGCAGTATTTT. This codes for CASSLDRDTQYF.

This chain joins TRBV4-3 and TRBJ1-6; the D gene is possibly TRBD1 (5 bases). There are 15 residues in the CDR3. V lost 0 bases and J 7 bases, leaving 10 bases between the germline ends. From germline, CDR1 is LGHNA and CDR2 YSLEER. This CDR3 reads CASSQEGAANSPLHF. CDR3 DNA sequence: TGCGCCAGCAGCCAAGAAGGGGCAGCCAATTCACCCCTCCACTTT.

The rearrangement joins TRBV7-2 to TRBJ2-1; 8 bases line up with TRBD2. The ends lost 2 bases at V and 2 bases at J; junction bases unmatched: 5. This CDR3 has 16 amino acids. Looked up from germline, CDR1 is SGHTA and CDR2 is FQGNSA. The CDR3 DNA reads as TGTGCCAGCAGCTTACAGCCGGGACTAGCCTACAATGAGCAGTTCTTC. Translated: CASSLQPGLAYNEQFF. Drawing the rest from reference TRBV7-2 and TRBJ2-1, the complete variable domain is GAGVSQSPSNKVTEKGKDVELRCDPISGHTALYWYRQSLGQGLEFLIYFQGNSAPDKSGLPSDRFSAERTGGSVSTLTIQRTQQEDSAVYLCASSLQPGLAYNEQFFGPGTRLTVL.

The chain joins TRBV9 to TRBJ2-3; D unclear. Germline V CDR1 and CDR2: SGDLS, YYNGEE. V lost 0 bases, J lost 1 base, and 6 bases lay in between. CDR3 length: 14 residues. CDR3 sequence reads: CASSVAPGTDTQYF. In DNA, the CDR3 is TGTGCCAGCAGCGTAGCCCCCGGCACAGATACGCAGTATTTT.

The rearrangement links TRBV2 to TRBJ2-5, with TRBD2 matching over 7 bases. Matching the DNA end better, TRBJ2-7 makes the J call doubtful. CDR3 size: 14 residues. Germline lookup yields CDR1 SNHLY and CDR2 FYNNEI. The CDR3 DNA is TGTGCCAGCAGTCTTTTCCAGCGGGGCGACGAGCAGTACTTC. As protein: CASSLFQRGDEQYF.